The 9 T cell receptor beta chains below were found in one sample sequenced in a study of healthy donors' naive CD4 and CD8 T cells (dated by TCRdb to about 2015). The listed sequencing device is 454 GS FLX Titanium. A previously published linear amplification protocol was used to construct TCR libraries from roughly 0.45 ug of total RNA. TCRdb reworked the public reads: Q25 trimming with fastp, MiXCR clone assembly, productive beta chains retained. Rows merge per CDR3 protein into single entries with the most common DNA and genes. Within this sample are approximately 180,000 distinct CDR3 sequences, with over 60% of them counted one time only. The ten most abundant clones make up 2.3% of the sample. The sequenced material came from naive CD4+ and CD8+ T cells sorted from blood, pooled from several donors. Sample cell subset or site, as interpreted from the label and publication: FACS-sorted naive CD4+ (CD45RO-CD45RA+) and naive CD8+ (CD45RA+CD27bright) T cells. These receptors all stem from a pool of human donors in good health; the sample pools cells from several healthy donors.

The CDR3 DNA reads as TGTGCCAGCAGTTATTCGACGGCCCGGGCGGGGAATGAGCAGTTCTTC. It translates to CASSYSTARAGNEQFF. V and J are TRBV6-2 or TRBV6-3 and TRBJ2-1, with D possibly being TRBD2 (6 bases). Trimming cost V 3 bases and J 7 bases, with 19 bases left between them. This CDR3 region has 16 residues. The V gene's germline CDR1 is MNHEY and CDR2 SVGEGT.

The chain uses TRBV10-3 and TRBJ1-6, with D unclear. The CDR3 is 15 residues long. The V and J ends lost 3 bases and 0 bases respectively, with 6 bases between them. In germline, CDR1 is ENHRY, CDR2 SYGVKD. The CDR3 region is CAISDVSSYNSPLHF. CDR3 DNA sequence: TGTGCCATCAGTGATGTGAGCTCCTATAATTCACCCCTCCACTTT.

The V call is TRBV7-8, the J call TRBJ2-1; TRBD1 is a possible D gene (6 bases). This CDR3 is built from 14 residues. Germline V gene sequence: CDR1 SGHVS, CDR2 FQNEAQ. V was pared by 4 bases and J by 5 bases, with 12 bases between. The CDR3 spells CASSSRWDNNEQFF. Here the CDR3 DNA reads TGTGCCAGCAGCTCCCGGTGGGACAACAATGAGCAGTTCTTC.

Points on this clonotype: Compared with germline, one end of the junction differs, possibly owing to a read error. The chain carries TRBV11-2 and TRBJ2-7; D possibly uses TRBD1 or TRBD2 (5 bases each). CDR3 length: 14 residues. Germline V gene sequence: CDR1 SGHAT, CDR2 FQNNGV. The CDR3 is CASSLGWGTGERYF. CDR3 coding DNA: TGTGCCAGCAGCTTAGGGTGGGGGACGGGCGAGCGGTACTTC. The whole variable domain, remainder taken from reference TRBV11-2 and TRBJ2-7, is EAGVAQSPRYKIIEKRQSVAFWCNPISGHATLYWYQQILGQGPKLLIQFQNNGVVDDSQLPKDRFSAERLKGVDSTLKIQPAKLEDSAVYLCASSLGWGTGERYFGPGTRLTVT.

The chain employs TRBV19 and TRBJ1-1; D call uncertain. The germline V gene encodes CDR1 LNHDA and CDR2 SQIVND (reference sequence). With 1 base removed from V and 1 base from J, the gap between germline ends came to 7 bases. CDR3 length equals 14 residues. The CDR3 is CASSIGTRNTEAFF. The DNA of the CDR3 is TGTGCCAGTAGTATAGGAACCAGGAACACTGAAGCTTTCTTT.

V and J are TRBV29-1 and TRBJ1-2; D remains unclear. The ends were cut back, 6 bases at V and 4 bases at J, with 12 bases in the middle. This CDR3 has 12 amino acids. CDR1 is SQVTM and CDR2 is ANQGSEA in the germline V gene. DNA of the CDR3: TGCAGCGTGGAGGGAAACGGCTATGGCTACACCTTC. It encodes CSVEGNGYGYTF.

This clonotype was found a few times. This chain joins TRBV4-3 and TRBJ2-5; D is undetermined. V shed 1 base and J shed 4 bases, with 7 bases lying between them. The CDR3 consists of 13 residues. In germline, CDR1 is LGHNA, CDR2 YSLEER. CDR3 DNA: TGCGCCAGCAGCCAAGGAGATGGAGAGACCCAGTACTTC. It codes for CASSQGDGETQYF.

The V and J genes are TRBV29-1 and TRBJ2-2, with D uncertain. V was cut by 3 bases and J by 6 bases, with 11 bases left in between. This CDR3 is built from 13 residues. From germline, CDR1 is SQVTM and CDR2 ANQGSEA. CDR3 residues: CSVEGSLSGELFF. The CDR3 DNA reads TGCAGCGTTGAGGGCAGTCTTTCCGGGGAGCTGTTTTTT.

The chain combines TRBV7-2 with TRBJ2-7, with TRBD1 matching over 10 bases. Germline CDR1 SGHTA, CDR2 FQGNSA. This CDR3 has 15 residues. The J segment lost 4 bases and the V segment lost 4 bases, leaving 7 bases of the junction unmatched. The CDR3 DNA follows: TGTGCCAGCAGCTGGGGGACAGGGGATAAGTACGAGCAGTACGTC. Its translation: CASSWGTGDKYEQYV.